The rows below give T cell receptor beta chains drawn from one sample of a study of chronic HIV infection and antiretroviral therapy. TCRdb re-called the 5' RACE reads with MiXCR, one entry per CDR3 protein. The sample holds around 30,000 distinct CDR3 sequences, more than 7.5% seen once. Source material: peripheral blood. Receptor source: an adult who had HIV and had not received antiretroviral therapy, or was an uninfected healthy control (not recorded which). CDR3s include the opening cysteine and the closing phenylalanine or tryptophan. The D gene is left open where the match is weak. Expanded clones are given a class, and other clones once, few, many or no size at all.

TRBV11-2	TRBJ1-1	.	many	TGTGCCAGCAGCTTAGGGAGGGGGGTGAACACTGAAGCTTTCTTT	CASSLGRGVNTEAFF
TRBV6-6	TRBJ2-3	.	.	TGTGCCAGCAGTTACGAGCGGGCCGCAGATACGCAGTATTTT	CASSYERAADTQYF
TRBV5-1	TRBJ1-4	.	many	TGCGCCAGCAGCCCCAGCGTGGGCAATGAAAAACTGTTTTTT	CASSPSVGNEKLFF
TRBV10-3	TRBJ2-3	.	few	TGTGCCATCAGTGAAACAGATACGCAGTATTTT	CAISETDTQYF
TRBV7-8	TRBJ2-3	TRBD2	few	TGTGCCAGCAGCGCCGCTAGCGGGGGGGGAGATACGCAGTATTTT	CASSAASGGGDTQYF
TRBV28	TRBJ2-5	TRBD2	.	TGTGCCAGCGTCGGGAATAGCGGGAAGACTAAGGAGACCCAGTACTTC	CASVGNSGKTKETQYF
TRBV12-3/TRBV12-4	TRBJ1-4	TRBD1	many	TGTGCCAGCAGTGCAAACAGGGGGGGTAATGAAAAACTGTTTTTT	CASSANRGGNEKLFF
TRBV10-3	TRBJ2-6	.	many	TGTGCCATCAGTGACGCCGCTGGGGCCAACGTCCTGACTTTC	CAISDAAGANVLTF
TRBV7-3	TRBJ1-5	.	few	TGTGCCAGCAGCCGCTGTATTGTCTCGTTGGGCTATAGCAATCAGCCCCAGAATTTT	CASSRCIVSLGYSNQPQNF
TRBV7-2	TRBJ1-1	TRBD1	few	TGTGCCAGCAGCTTCCCGGACAGGGGTTACACTGAAGCTTTCTTT	CASSFPDRGYTEAFF
TRBV4-2	TRBJ1-4	.	few	TGTGCCAGCAGCCAAGATGAACCCCAGGGATCGGAAAAACTGTTTTTT	CASSQDEPQGSEKLFF
TRBV6-5	TRBJ2-7	.	few	TGTGCCAGCAGTTCCGGGACGGGGTCCTACGAGCAGTACTTC	CASSSGTGSYEQYF
TRBV29-1	TRBJ1-1	TRBD1	.	TGCAGCGTAGCCGCCCACAGGGGTGGGAACACTGAAGCTTTCTTT	CSVAAHRGGNTEAFF
TRBV29-1	TRBJ2-2	.	medium-sized	TGCAGCGTTGTACAGGAGAACACCGGGGAGCTGTTTTTT	CSVVQENTGELFF
TRBV27	TRBJ2-3	TRBD2	medium-sized	TGTGCCAGCAGGGGACTAGCGGGGCCAGATACGCAGTATTTT	CASRGLAGPDTQYF
TRBV9	TRBJ1-4	TRBD1	many	TGTGCCAGCAGCGTAGGAGACAGGGGTACTGAAAAACTGTTTTTT	CASSVGDRGTEKLFF